This entry lists 22 T cell receptor beta chains sequenced from one sample in a study of blood T cell repertoires in COVID-19. Assay used: immunoSEQ multiplex PCR; TCRdb lists only in-frame clones, some missing. The data contain some 66,000 clones, around 90% of them singletons. Specimen: peripheral blood. Receptors were obtained from a human donor in a cohort sampled during active COVID-19.

This clone is a singleton in its sample. J is TRBJ2-3 and V is TRBV4-3; D is uncertain. CDR3 length: 15 residues. V lost 0 bases, J lost 5 bases, and 12 bases lay in between. The V gene's germline CDR1 is LGHNA and CDR2 YSLEER. CDR3 sequence reads: CASSQDRTVGDTQYF. CDR3 nucleotide sequence: TGCGCCAGCAGCCAAGATCGTACAGTCGGAGATACGCAGTATTTT.

The chain joins TRBV6-5 to TRBJ2-2; TRBD1 aligns across 9 bases. CDR1 and CDR2 (germline): MNHEY, SVGAGI. The CDR3 sequence is 15 residues long. J gave up 2 bases and V 5 bases, and 3 bases lay outside the gene matches. The CDR3 here is CASSQDRGNTGELFF. The CDR3 DNA follows: TGTGCCAGCAGTCAGGACAGGGGAAACACCGGGGAGCTGTTTTTT.

The chain employs TRBV18 and TRBJ2-7; weak D call: TRBD2 (7 bases). V was cut by 3 bases and J by 1 base, with 13 bases left in between. This CDR3 is 15 amino acids long. Germline values: CDR1 KGHSH, CDR2 LQKENI. The CDR3 reads CASSPGAGVSYEQYF. The CDR3 bases are TGTGCCAGCTCACCGGGGGCGGGAGTGTCCTACGAGCAGTACTTC.

The chain carries TRBV27 and TRBJ1-2, with 9 bases lining up with TRBD1. Germline CDR1 MNHEY, CDR2 SMNVEV (reference sequence). This CDR3 contains 14 residues. Unmatched junction bases numbered 7, after V lost 7 bases and J lost 4 bases. The CDR3 sequence: CASMENRGLYGYTF. The CDR3 bases are TGTGCCAGCATGGAGAACAGGGGGCTCTATGGCTACACCTTC.

V and J are TRBV9 and TRBJ1-5; TRBD1 aligns across 10 bases. The CDR3 is 19 residues long. V shed 0 bases and J 1 base; nucleotides not matched to a gene: 10. Germline V lookup: CDR1 SGDLS, CDR2 YYNGEE. The CDR3 DNA follows: TGTGCCAGCAGCGTAGAGGACAGGGGGTTGCTCCAGAGCAATCAGCCCCAGCATTTT. Residues: CASSVEDRGLLQSNQPQHF.

The chain carries TRBV6-2 or TRBV6-3 and TRBJ1-1; 10 bases align to TRBD1. The ends lost 5 bases at V and 4 bases at J; junction bases unmatched: 10. Germline-derived CDR1 and CDR2 are MNHEY and SVGEGT. CDR3 length: 16 residues. This CDR3 reads CASSGRQGAPSTEAFF. Written as DNA, the CDR3 is TGTGCCAGCAGTGGTCGACAGGGGGCACCTAGCACTGAAGCTTTCTTT.

The CDR3 reads CASSLGLAGSYEQYF. DNA of the CDR3: TGTGCCAGCAGTTTAGGATTAGCGGGGTCCTACGAGCAGTACTTC. This chain uses TRBV28 with TRBJ2-7; 8 bases map to TRBD2. Per germline, CDR1 MDHEN and CDR2 SYDVKM. The junction had 4 bases not matched to a gene; V was cut back by 2 bases and J by 1 base. The CDR3 consists of 15 residues.

DNA of the CDR3: TGCGCCAGCAGCATGCTCGACAGGAACTATGGCTACACCTTC. It codes for CASSMLDRNYGYTF. The gene calls are TRBV5-1 and TRBJ1-2; TRBD1 is a possible D gene (6 bases). Germline CDR1 SGHRS, CDR2 YFSETQ. The V gene lost 4 bases and the J gene lost 2 bases, with 12 bases spanning the gap. This CDR3 has 14 amino acids.

V gene TRBV5-1 combines with J gene TRBJ2-7; weak D call: TRBD2 (5 bases). In germline, CDR1 is SGHRS, CDR2 YFSETQ. The CDR3 spans 16 residues. Trimming removed 0 bases at V and 0 bases at J, with 13 bases between. The CDR3 reads CASSLGPAASSYEQYF. The CDR3 DNA follows: TGCGCCAGCAGCTTGGGTCCAGCGGCAAGCTCCTACGAGCAGTACTTC.

The chain carries TRBV6-6 and TRBJ2-1; TRBD2 matches at 12 bases. This CDR3 contains 17 residues. Germline lookup yields CDR1 MNHNY and CDR2 SVGAGI (reference sequence). Trimming took 5 bases from V and 0 from J; bases not matched to a gene: 5. In nucleotides, the CDR3 is TGTGCCAGCAGTCCTCTAGCGGGGGGGGGCTCCTACAATGAGCAGTTCTTC. Amino acid sequence: CASSPLAGGGSYNEQFF.

The rearrangement uses TRBV7-3 and TRBJ2-7; D gene ambiguous. Germline CDR1 reads SGHTA; CDR2 reads FQGTGA. This CDR3 region has 15 residues. Trimming took 1 base from V and 0 from J, leaving 10 bases between them. The CDR3 nucleotides are TGTGCCAGCAGCTTAAGGTCGGTACTCTCCTACGAGCAGTACTTC. Encoded protein: CASSLRSVLSYEQYF.

The chain couples TRBV19 to TRBJ1-1, with D unclear. The CDR3 contains 14 residues. Trimming shortened V by 3 bases and J by 0 bases, and 8 bases separated the two germline ends. Germline CDR1 LNHDA, CDR2 SQIVND (reference sequence). This CDR3 reads CASSMRPLNTEAFF. CDR3 bases: TGTGCCAGTAGTATGCGTCCTTTGAACACTGAAGCTTTCTTT.

This clone was seen a handful of times. The genes are TRBV7-9 and TRBJ2-1, with TRBD1 identical over 7 bases. After removal of 5 bases from V and 9 bases from J, the junction contained 4 bases not matched to a gene. The CDR3 loop spans 12 amino acids. Germline CDR1 SEHNR, CDR2 FQNEAQ (reference sequence). The CDR3 sequence: CASSPGQAEQFF. In DNA, the CDR3 is TGTGCCAGCAGCCCCGGACAGGCTGAGCAGTTCTTC.

This chain uses TRBV5-4 with TRBJ2-7, with TRBD1 as a possible D gene (5 bases). Germline assignment: CDR1 SGHNT and CDR2 YYREEE (reference sequence). V gave up 0 bases and J gave up 3 bases, with 13 bases separating them. The CDR3 is 15 amino acids. DNA of the CDR3: TGTGCCAGCAGCTTGGCTCACGGCACAGGCTACGAGCAGTACTTC. It encodes CASSLAHGTGYEQYF.

The chain combines TRBV4-3 with TRBJ2-5, with 11 bases that match TRBD2. Germline CDR1 is LGHNA and CDR2 is YSLEER. This CDR3 region has 16 residues. J gave up 2 bases and V 3 bases, and 5 bases lay outside the gene matches. In DNA, the CDR3 is TGCGCCAGCAGCCACACCCTAGCGGGGGGTCAAGAGACCCAGTACTTC. Encoded protein: CASSHTLAGGQETQYF.

V usage is TRBV27 and J usage is TRBJ2-3, with 9 nucleotides matching TRBD2. J was trimmed by 6 bases and V by 3 bases; bases with no gene match: 22. The germline V gene has CDR1 MNHEY and CDR2 SMNVEV (reference sequence). The CDR3 has 20 residues. The CDR3 coding sequence is TGTGCCAGCAGTTTCTTGGTTTTGGGTTCTGCGGCGGGAGGGATGGATACGCAGTATTTT. It codes for CASSFLVLGSAAGGMDTQYF.

The genes are TRBV18 and TRBJ2-2; D is perhaps TRBD2 (5 bases). Germline V gene lookup returns CDR1 KGHSH and CDR2 LQKENI. The CDR3 loop spans 14 amino acids. Trimming left V 7 bases short and J 0 bases short, with 9 bases between. The CDR3 coding sequence is TGTGCCAGCTTGAGGGCCTCGAACACCGGGGAGCTGTTTTTT. Translating gives CASLRASNTGELFF. Supplemented by reference TRBV18 and TRBJ2-2, the full variable domain reads NAGVMQNPRHLVRRRGQEARLRCSPMKGHSHVYWYRQLPEEGLKFMVYLQKENIIDESGMPKERFSAEFPKEGPSILRIQQVVRGDSAAYFCASLRASNTGELFFGEGSRLTVL.

This sequence joins TRBV29-1 and TRBJ2-1, with TRBD2 matching 11 bases. The CDR3 consists of 14 residues. Germline values: CDR1 SQVTM, CDR2 ANQGSEA. V lost 4 bases, J lost 9 bases, and 8 bases stayed unmatched. The CDR3: CSVVGSGGAGEQFF. The CDR3 DNA sequence: TGCAGCGTTGTTGGTAGCGGGGGGGCCGGTGAGCAGTTCTTC.

This clone was detected only a few times. The chain recombines TRBV7-8 with TRBJ1-5; 8 bases are a match to TRBD1. CDR1 SGHVS and CDR2 FQNEAQ come from the germline V gene. Trimming removed 3 bases from V and 4 bases from J; junction bases left unmatched: 8. This CDR3 region has 16 residues. The CDR3 DNA sequence: TGTGCCAGCAGCTTGGGACAGGCCGACGCAAATCAGCCCCAGCATTTT. Its translation: CASSLGQADANQPQHF.

This rearrangement joins TRBV11-2 to TRBJ1-2; possible D gene TRBD1, 6 bases. Trimming shortened V by 5 bases and J by 2 bases, and 15 bases separated the two germline ends. The CDR3 has 15 amino acids. Germline CDR1 reads SGHAT; CDR2 reads FQNNGV. DNA for the CDR3: TGTGCCAGCAGCCCGAACCCCGGGACAAACTATGGCTACACCTTC. Encoded protein: CASSPNPGTNYGYTF.

The chain uses TRBV19 and TRBJ2-5, with D hard to call. Germline V CDR1 and CDR2: LNHDA, SQIVND (reference sequence). CDR3 length equals 13 residues. Trimming removed 0 bases at V and 5 bases at J, with 7 bases between. CDR3 sequence reads: CASSIDRMETQYF. CDR3 bases: TGTGCCAGTAGTATAGACAGGATGGAGACCCAGTACTTC.

This chain links TRBV15 with TRBJ2-3; tentative D call: TRBD1 (6 bases). The CDR3 is made up of 14 amino acids. Trimming took off 1 base at V and 4 bases at J, with 9 bases between the two ends. Germline CDR1 is LNHNV and CDR2 is YYDKDF (reference sequence). This chain's CDR3 is CATSRAGAADTQYF. CDR3 coding DNA: TGTGCCACCAGCAGAGCAGGGGCAGCAGATACGCAGTATTTT.